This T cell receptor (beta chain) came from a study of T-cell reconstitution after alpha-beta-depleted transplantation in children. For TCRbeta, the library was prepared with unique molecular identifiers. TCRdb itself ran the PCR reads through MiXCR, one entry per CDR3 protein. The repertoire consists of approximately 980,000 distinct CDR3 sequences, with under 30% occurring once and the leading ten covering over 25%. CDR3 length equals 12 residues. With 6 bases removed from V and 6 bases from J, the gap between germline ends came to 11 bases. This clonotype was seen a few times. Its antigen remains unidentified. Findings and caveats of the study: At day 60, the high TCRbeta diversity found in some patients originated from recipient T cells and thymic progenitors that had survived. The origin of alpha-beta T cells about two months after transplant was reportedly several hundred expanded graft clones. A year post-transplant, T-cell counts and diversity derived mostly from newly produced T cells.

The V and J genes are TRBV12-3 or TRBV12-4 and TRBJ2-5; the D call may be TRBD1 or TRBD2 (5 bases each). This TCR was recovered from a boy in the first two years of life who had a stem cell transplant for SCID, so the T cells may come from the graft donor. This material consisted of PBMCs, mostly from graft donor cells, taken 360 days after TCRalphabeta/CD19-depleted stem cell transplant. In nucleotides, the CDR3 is TGTGCCAGCAGGGGGGATTTGAAGACCCAGTACTTC. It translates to CASRGDLKTQYF.